Listed below are T cell receptor beta chains from one sample, sequenced in a study of human T cells and chemical hapten exposure. In TCRdb, the RACE reads were re-called with MiXCR into one record per CDR3 protein. Here the sample spans approximately 79,000 distinct CDR3 sequences, 8.5% being singletons. The sample consisted of whole blood, taken in connection with sensitization to the hapten diphenylcyclopropenone (DPC). Every receptor here comes from a man between 40 and 49 years old with alopecia areata. Some clones in this sample may be carry-over from other donors' samples. CDR3s include the opening cysteine and the closing phenylalanine or tryptophan. The D gene is left open where the match is weak. Not all rows give a size; the values are once, few, many and, for expanded clones, a class.

j_gene | d_gene | len | abundance | v_gene | CDR3aa | CDR3nt
TRBJ2-3 | - | 15 | - | TRBV28 | CASSPPAASTDTQYF | TGTGCCAGCAGTCCTCCCGCAGCTAGCACAGATACGCAGTATTTT
TRBJ2-5 | - | 13 | few | TRBV2 | CASTGAPLETQYF | TGTGCCAGCACTGGGGCACCTTTAGAGACCCAGTACTTC
TRBJ2-3 | - | 14 | - | TRBV7-2 | CASSLAESADTQYF | TGTGCCAGCAGCTTGGCGGAAAGTGCAGATACGCAGTATTTT
TRBJ2-1 | TRBD2 | 15 | many | TRBV3-1 | CASSQELAGDGEQFF | TGTGCCAGCAGCCAAGAGCTAGCGGGAGACGGTGAGCAGTTCTTC
TRBJ2-2 | - | 14 | many | TRBV29-1 | CSVEAGQSTGELFF | TGCAGCGTTGAAGCTGGACAGAGCACCGGGGAGCTGTTTTTT
TRBJ2-3 | - | 15 | - | TRBV29-1 | CSANGGTASTDTQYF | TGCAGCGCGAATGGAGGGACAGCAAGCACAGATACGCAGTATTTT
TRBJ1-5 | TRBD1 | 15 | - | TRBV24-1 | CATSDVGQGNQPQHF | TGTGCCACCAGTGATGTTGGACAGGGCAATCAGCCCCAGCATTTT
TRBJ1-1 | TRBD1 | 15 | many | TRBV18 | CASSPGTAMNTEAFF | TGTGCCAGCTCACCAGGGACAGCCATGAACACTGAAGCTTTCTTT
TRBJ1-5 | - | 16 | - | TRBV6-6 | CASSYSVEGHYQPQHF | TGTGCCAGCAGTTACTCGGTGGAGGGGCATTATCAGCCCCAGCATTTT
TRBJ1-5 | - | 13 | many | TRBV29-1 | CSVLTASNQPQHF | TGCAGCGTCCTGACAGCTAGCAATCAGCCCCAGCATTTT
TRBJ1-5 | - | 16 | - | TRBV20-1 | CSAHRIRQAFNQPQHF | TGCAGTGCTCATCGAATTCGACAGGCCTTCAATCAGCCCCAGCATTTT
TRBJ1-5 | TRBD1 | 14 | many | TRBV9 | CASSAQGAGQPQHF | TGTGCCAGCAGCGCCCAGGGGGCGGGTCAGCCCCAGCATTTT